The 25 T cell receptor beta chains presented below share a single source sample, sequenced in a study of T cell responses to AZD1222 COVID-19 vaccine (dated by TCRdb to the early 2020s). The library relied on the immunoSEQ multiplex PCR assay. TCRdb provides this immuneACCESS table in a form limited to in-frame rearrangements. Some clones are lacking; in checked studies, under half of them reflect an unresolved V gene, and why the rest are absent is not known. Recorded for this sample are tens of thousands of clones; approximately 90% of them occurred a single time. 1.5% of the sample goes to the ten largest clones. Explained via the paper, the time point label denotes: baseline before first vaccination. The sequenced sample was peripheral blood, obtained on day 0 of AZD1222 vaccination. All receptors derive from an adult in good health.

The V and J genes are TRBV6-2 or TRBV6-3 and TRBJ2-1, with 8 nucleotides matching TRBD2. This CDR3 region has 13 residues. CDR1 is MNHEY, CDR2 SVGEGT, per germline. Trimming took 4 bases from V and 9 from J; bases not matched to a gene: 5. The CDR3, as DNA: TGTGCCAGCAGTTTGGGACTAGTGAGTGAGCAGTTCTTC. This translates into CASSLGLVSEQFF.

This rearrangement joins TRBV7-8 to TRBJ2-7; D gene uncertain. V was clipped by 1 base and J by 3 bases, with 7 bases between them. This CDR3 contains 13 residues. Germline loops: CDR1 SGHVS, CDR2 FQNEAQ. CDR3: CASSLDDDYEQYF. The CDR3 DNA sequence: TGTGCCAGCAGCTTAGACGACGACTACGAGCAGTACTTC.

J is TRBJ2-7 and V is TRBV5-6; TRBD2 agrees at 7 bases. Germline-derived CDR1 and CDR2 are SGHDT and YYEEEE. CDR3 length: 13 residues. Trimming at V came to 6 bases and at J to 0 bases, leaving 3 bases not matched to a gene. This CDR3 reads CASTSGASYEQYF. The CDR3 region has the DNA TGTGCCAGCACAAGCGGGGCCTCCTACGAGCAGTACTTC.

The rearrangement uses TRBV7-8 and TRBJ1-2; D is perhaps TRBD1 (6 bases). V lost 1 base and J 3 bases, leaving 9 bases between the germline ends. Germline V CDR1 and CDR2: SGHVS, FQNEAQ. The CDR3 runs 14 residues. DNA for the CDR3: TGTGCCAGCAGCTTAGATCGGACAGACTATGGCTACACCTTC. Residues: CASSLDRTDYGYTF.

This clone was seen a handful of times. This sequence joins TRBV5-1 and TRBJ1-1, with D tentatively TRBD1 (5 bases). The V gene lost 4 bases and the J gene lost 1 base, with 11 bases spanning the gap. The CDR3 loop spans 14 amino acids. Germline V gene sequence: CDR1 SGHRS, CDR2 YFSETQ. The CDR3, as DNA: TGCGCCAGCAGCCCAACCACAGGGAACACTGAAGCTTTCTTT. This translates into CASSPTTGNTEAFF.

The DNA of the CDR3 is TGTGCCAGTAGTGTTGGTCAGCTAAACACCGGGGAGCTGTTTTTT. Translated: CASSVGQLNTGELFF. This sequence joins TRBV19 and TRBJ2-2; no clear D gene. The germline V gene has CDR1 LNHDA and CDR2 SQIVND (reference sequence). The CDR3 has 15 amino acids. V gave up 5 bases and J gave up 2 bases, with 12 bases separating them.

The chain carries TRBV19 and TRBJ1-1, with D possibly TRBD1 on 5 matching bases. The germline V gene encodes CDR1 LNHDA and CDR2 SQIVND (reference sequence). V was cut by 6 bases and J by 4 bases, with 12 bases left in between. There are 13 residues in the CDR3. CDR3 residues: CASRLQGVTEAFF. CDR3 coding DNA: TGTGCCAGTAGACTCCAGGGAGTCACTGAAGCTTTCTTT.

This clone was picked up one time. This chain uses TRBV5-4 with TRBJ1-2, with a possible D match to TRBD1 (6 bases). The V and J ends lost 2 bases and 1 base respectively, with 15 bases between them. Germline assignment: CDR1 SGHNT and CDR2 YYREEE (reference sequence). The CDR3 length is 16 residues. The CDR3 here is CASSLPYGGLNYGYTF. CDR3 DNA sequence: TGTGCCAGCAGCTTACCGTATGGGGGGCTTAACTATGGCTACACCTTC.

The chain carries TRBV7-3 and TRBJ2-2, with TRBD1 matching over 7 bases. V was clipped by 1 base and J by 1 base; unmatched bases: 3. Per germline, CDR1 SGHTA and CDR2 FQGTGA. The CDR3 consists of 16 residues. The chain's CDR3 is CASSLSHRGNTGELFF. CDR3 DNA: TGTGCCAGCAGCTTAAGTCACAGGGGGAACACCGGGGAGCTGTTTTTT.

Notes on this clone: A junction end diverges from the germline sequence, so it may reflect a read error. The chain couples TRBV19 to TRBJ2-1, with a tentative D call TRBD2 (5 bases). The CDR3 loop spans 15 amino acids. Germline CDR1 and CDR2: LNHDA and SQIVND (reference sequence). The CDR3 loop is CVSSIGETGYNEQFF. For the CDR3, the DNA is TGTGTCAGTAGTATCGGGGAGACGGGGTACAATGAGCAGTTCTTC.

The J gene is TRBJ1-5, the V gene TRBV19; no clear D. With 6 bases removed from V and 4 bases from J, the gap between germline ends came to 7 bases. CDR1 is LNHDA, CDR2 SQIVND, per germline (reference sequence). The CDR3 consists of 12 residues. CDR3 sequence (DNA): TGTGCCAGTAGGGCAGGTAATCAGCCCCAGCATTTT. Translated: CASRAGNQPQHF.

The chain is built from TRBV6-5 and TRBJ1-2; D is possibly TRBD1 (5 bases). The CDR3 extends over 13 amino acids. V lost 2 bases, J lost 8 bases, and 12 bases lay in between. From germline, CDR1 is MNHEY and CDR2 SVGAGI. CDR3 sequence (DNA): TGTGCCAGCAGTTACAAAGGGGAAAGAGGCTACACCTTC. It yields the protein CASSYKGERGYTF.

This clone was detected only a few times. This rearrangement joins TRBV6-2 or TRBV6-3 to TRBJ2-7; D is undetermined. CDR1 is MNHEY and CDR2 is SVGEGT in the germline V gene. This CDR3 contains 12 residues. The V gene lost 4 bases and the J gene lost 4 bases, with 8 bases spanning the gap. CDR3 loop: CASSLGIYEQYF. As DNA, the CDR3 is TGTGCCAGCAGTTTAGGAATTTACGAGCAGTACTTC.

The sample holds one count of this clone. The chain recombines TRBV6-5 with TRBJ2-2, with D perhaps TRBD2 (6 bases). The CDR3 contains 15 residues. Germline CDR1 is MNHEY and CDR2 is SVGAGI. Trimming took 4 bases from V and 5 from J, leaving 14 bases between them. In DNA, the CDR3 is TGTGCCAGCAGTTCCCGACTAGATTGGACCGGGGAGCTGTTTTTT. Translating it yields CASSSRLDWTGELFF.

V and J are TRBV7-6 and TRBJ1-1, with 7 positions matching TRBD1. Losses at the gene ends were 5 bases for V and 1 base for J; bases not matched to a gene: 7. The CDR3 is 15 residues long. Germline V gives CDR1 SGHVS, CDR2 FNYEAQ. The CDR3 loop is CASSPRTGQNTEAFF. The CDR3 region has the DNA TGTGCCAGCAGCCCTCGGACAGGACAGAACACTGAAGCTTTCTTT. Based on the CDR3 plus reference TRBV7-6 and TRBJ1-1, the full variable domain is GAGVSQSPRYKVTKRGQDVALRCDPISGHVSLYWYRQALGQGPEFLTYFNYEAQQDKSGLPNDRFSAERPEGSISTLTIQRTEQRDSAMYRCASSPRTGQNTEAFFGQGTRLTVV.

The CDR3 nucleotides read TGTGCCAGCAGCGCGCTGACTAGCGGGGCGAACAATGAGCAGTTCTTC. It yields the protein CASSALTSGANNEQFF. The gene calls are TRBV9 and TRBJ2-1; 11 nucleotides line up with TRBD2. Germline V gives CDR1 SGDLS, CDR2 YYNGEE. The trim removed 3 bases at V and 5 bases at J, leaving 7 bases unmatched. This CDR3 has 16 residues.

This rearrangement joins TRBV19 to TRBJ2-5; D is perhaps TRBD1 (6 bases). The CDR3 sequence is 14 residues long. In germline, CDR1 is LNHDA, CDR2 SQIVND (reference sequence). The V and J ends lost 4 bases and 4 bases respectively, with 13 bases between them. The CDR3: CASSNPQGRETQYF. The CDR3 DNA is TGTGCCAGTAGTAATCCCCAGGGGAGAGAGACCCAGTACTTC.

The rearrangement uses TRBV2 and TRBJ1-2, with TRBD1 identical over 10 bases. Germline V gene lookup returns CDR1 SNHLY and CDR2 FYNNEI. The CDR3 sequence is 14 residues long. Trimming cost V 5 bases and J 4 bases; bases outside gene matches: 4. The CDR3 DNA follows: TGTGCCAGCAGTACCCGGACAGGGGGCTATGGCTACACCTTC. Translation gives CASSTRTGGYGYTF.

The chain couples TRBV29-1 to TRBJ1-5; D unclear. The CDR3 has 13 amino acids. Trimming removed 4 bases at V and 0 bases at J, with 7 bases between. Germline values: CDR1 SQVTM, CDR2 ANQGSEA. The CDR3 reads CSVAGNSNQPQHF. The DNA for the CDR3 is TGCAGCGTTGCGGGGAATAGCAATCAGCCCCAGCATTTT.

The rearrangement uses TRBV5-1 and TRBJ1-5; 7 bases are shared with TRBD1. V was clipped by 4 bases and J by 5 bases; unmatched bases: 6. The germline gives CDR1 SGHRS, CDR2 YFSETQ. The CDR3 contains 14 residues. In nucleotides, the CDR3 is TGCGCCAGCAGCCTTGGACAGGATGATCAGCCCCAGCATTTT. Its protein product is CASSLGQDDQPQHF.

The chain couples TRBV27 to TRBJ1-1; TRBD1 might be the D (6 bases). This CDR3 has 15 amino acids. Germline V gene data show CDR1 as MNHEY and CDR2 as SMNVEV (reference sequence). With 5 bases removed from V and 5 bases from J, the gap between germline ends came to 18 bases. The CDR3 is CASSPSTGRGTEAFF. CDR3 DNA: TGTGCCAGCAGTCCATCCACAGGGAGGGGGACTGAAGCTTTCTTT.

The rearrangement uses TRBV12-5 and TRBJ1-3; 10 positions agree with TRBD1. The V and J ends lost 5 bases and 2 bases, in that order; junction bases with no gene match: 3. This CDR3 has 15 residues. Germline CDR1 is LGHNT and CDR2 is FRNRAP. The CDR3: CASGGQGGAGNTIYF. In DNA form, the CDR3 reads TGTGCTAGTGGTGGACAGGGGGGAGCTGGAAACACCATATATTTT.

J is TRBJ1-5 and V is TRBV19; D not resolved. This CDR3 is built from 14 residues. Germline V CDR1 and CDR2: LNHDA, SQIVND (reference sequence). The ends were cut back, 6 bases at V and 1 base at J, with 10 bases in the middle. In DNA form, the CDR3 reads TGTGCCAGTAGGTCAGTAGGCAGCAATCAGCCCCAGCATTTT. This sequence encodes CASRSVGSNQPQHF.

The V and J genes are TRBV28 and TRBJ1-2; D gene unclear. CDR1 and CDR2 from the germline V gene are MDHEN and SYDVKM. V lost 4 bases and J 3 bases, leaving 6 bases between the germline ends. The CDR3 totals 12 residues. Written as DNA, the CDR3 is TGTGCCAGCAGTTCAATTCACTATGGCTACACCTTC. Its translation is CASSSIHYGYTF.

This chain uses TRBV6-6 with TRBJ1-1; unclear D gene. This CDR3 has 13 residues. V lost 7 bases and J lost 7, with 16 bases in between. CDR1 MNHNY and CDR2 SVGAGI come from the germline V gene (reference sequence). Here the CDR3 reads CASTPGWRNEAFF. CDR3 DNA: TGTGCCAGCACCCCCGGGTGGAGAAATGAAGCTTTCTTT.